The sequence of this T cell receptor (beta chain) was determined in a study listed by TCRdb under 2016. Broadly, across the study: The origins of HIV persistence were investigated in individuals who naturally controlled HIV infection.

Counted from cysteine to phenylalanine, this CDR3 has 14 amino acids. The sequence is cut down to CDR3 DNA, 42 bases in frame from base 1. The junction shows trimming of 6 bases on V and 4 bases on J, and the gene matches do not reach 6 bases of it. CDR1 and CDR2 are drawn from the germline V gene: WSHSY, SAAADI. By how much of the sample it makes up, this clonotype is large (0.1 to 1%). Its target antigen remains unknown. One base away there is no much larger clone; base qualities are not given. The protocol used for the library was 5' RACE. The listed sequencing device is Illumina HiSeq 2000. Starting from the raw public reads, TCRdb applied fastp trimming at Q25, assembled clones with MiXCR and retained in-frame beta chains. Identical CDR3 proteins give one entry, which carries the most common genes and DNA. The sample table contains some 460 distinct CDR3 sequences; only one count was recorded for around 20% of them. The ten biggest clones cover 22% of the sample.

Source material: central memory T cells from blood PBMCs. The sample's cell subset or site label, decoded: central memory CD4+ T cells. This chain joins TRBV10-2 to TRBJ2-7, with TRBD1 matching 10 junction bases. This receptor was identified in a male donor with HIV. The CDR3 region: CASSRDRGLYEQYF. The bases are TGCGCCAGCAGCCGGGACAGGGGACTATACGAGCAGTACTTC.